In its sample, the clone carrying this TCR beta chain was seen a few times. As yet, its antigen is unknown. Other DNA sequences in the same sample also yield this CDR3. Germline V lookup: CDR1 SGHTA, CDR2 FQGNSA. The CDR3 contains 15 residues. V gave up 4 bases and J gave up 3 bases, with 12 bases separating them. The sample originates from a study of beta chain features in type 1 diabetes. About the research overall: Age, gender, cell numbers and subset yield matched between patients and controls. There were around 100,000,000 sorted cells examined across all samples. Study-wide findings and caveats: Type 1 diabetes patients had TCRB CDR3s that were shorter (moderately but significantly so) in all four CD4+ subsets. The question of HLA type influencing TCRB rearrangement was one that remained unresolved here.

As every portion of the isolated RNA was reverse transcribed, the sequencing read expressed TCRB transcripts. Using immunoSEQ multiplex PCR, the repertoire was profiled, and TCRdb retains in-frame clones only, with some absent. Seen here are approximately 150,000 clones, about 13% observed once, and the top ten hold roughly 1.4%. Each of the sorted populations had a purity greater than 98%. The clonotype originates from a young man with type 1 diabetes. The specimen was central memory CD4+ T cells from blood. The chain uses TRBV7-2 and TRBJ2-2; maybe TRBD1 (5 bases). The CDR3 loop is CASSSGQGYTGELFF. In nucleotides, the CDR3 is TGTGCCAGCAGCTCTGGGCAGGGATACACCGGGGAGCTGTTTTTT.